One and the same sample provided the 7 T cell receptor beta chains below, sequenced in a study of T cells in Graves' hyperthyroidism and ophthalmopathy. Regions amplified from RNA transcripts were the TCR beta CDR3 regions. Researchers ran a first-round RT-PCR on the TCR CDR3 using the HTBI primer set. MiXCR, applied by TCRdb to the multiplex PCR reads, yields one record per CDR3 protein. The data contain about 360,000 distinct CDR3 sequences, less than 15% of them seen just once; the ten biggest clones take up around a tenth. The source material was blood. These receptors all stem from a woman between 18 and 29 years old with Graves' hyperthyroidism.

This clonotype showed up many times. The rearrangement uses TRBV28 and TRBJ1-2; possible D gene TRBD1, 5 bases. The V end lost 3 bases, the J end lost 8 bases, and 22 bases lay between the germline ends. This CDR3 region has 16 residues. Germline V gives CDR1 MDHEN, CDR2 SYDVKM. This CDR3 is CASSFPQGQGGRGYTF. The CDR3 DNA sequence: TGTGCCAGCAGTTTCCCGCAGGGCCAGGGAGGCCGAGGCTACACCTTC.

A note on this clonotype: A much more abundant neighbour one base away suggests this may be a read error. The rearrangement links TRBV18 to TRBJ2-1, with TRBD1 identical over 9 bases. Germline CDR1 and CDR2: KGHSH and LQKENI. This CDR3 comprises 14 residues. The CDR3 nucleotides read TGTGTCAGCTCACCAGAGGACAGGGGATATGAGCAGTTCTTC. Residues: CVSSPEDRGYEQFF.

The chain uses TRBV5-6 and TRBJ1-4; D might be TRBD1 (6 bases). Germline V gene lookup returns CDR1 SGHDT and CDR2 YYEEEE. Trimming took 4 bases from V and 6 from J, leaving 19 bases between them. The CDR3 has 16 amino acids. Written as DNA, the CDR3 is TGTGCCAGCAGCCCCGGACTCGGGGGGCTCGATGAAAAACTGTTTTTT. Its translation is CASSPGLGGLDEKLFF.

This chain joins TRBV6-1 and TRBJ2-3; D uncertain. The CDR3 runs 14 residues. Germline CDR1 reads MNHNS; CDR2 reads SASEGT. The V gene lost 6 bases and the J gene lost 5 bases, with 15 bases spanning the gap. The CDR3 sequence: CASSVIPGGDTQYF. DNA for the CDR3: TGTGCCAGCAGCGTTATACCCGGCGGAGATACGCAGTATTTT.

The J gene is TRBJ1-4, the V gene TRBV9, with D possibly TRBD1 on 5 matching bases. V shed 5 bases and J shed 3 bases, with 11 bases lying between them. CDR1 is SGDLS, CDR2 YYNGEE, per germline. The CDR3 totals 14 residues. The CDR3 reads CASSMGQPNEKLFF. The CDR3, as DNA: TGTGCCAGCAGTATGGGGCAGCCTAATGAAAAACTGTTTTTT.

This clonotype appeared many times. V usage is TRBV28 and J usage is TRBJ1-6; no reliable D call. The CDR3 sequence is 16 residues long. CDR1 and CDR2 from the germline V gene are MDHEN and SYDVKM. V gave up 2 bases and J gave up 8 bases, with 16 bases separating them. The CDR3 loop reads CASSLEGISLHSPLHF. CDR3 sequence (DNA): TGTGCCAGCAGTTTAGAGGGCATATCGTTACATTCACCCCTCCACTTT. The full variable domain, in which reference TRBV28 and TRBJ1-6 provide the parts outside the CDR3, is DVKVTQSSRYLVKRTGEKVFLECVQDMDHENMFWYRQDPGLGLRLIYFSYDVKMKEKGDIPEGYSVSREKKERFSLILESASTNQTSMYLCASSLEGISLHSPLHFGNGTRLTVT.

This clonotype was found a few times. The rearrangement uses TRBV7-9 and TRBJ2-2; a weak D match, TRBD2 (5 bases). V was shortened by 7 bases and J by 5 bases, with 8 bases between the two germline ends. The germline CDR1 and CDR2 sequences are SEHNR and FQNEAQ (reference sequence). This CDR3 is 12 amino acids long. This chain's CDR3 is CASNPGTGELFF. Here the CDR3 DNA reads TGTGCCAGCAACCCGGGGACCGGGGAGCTGTTTTTT.